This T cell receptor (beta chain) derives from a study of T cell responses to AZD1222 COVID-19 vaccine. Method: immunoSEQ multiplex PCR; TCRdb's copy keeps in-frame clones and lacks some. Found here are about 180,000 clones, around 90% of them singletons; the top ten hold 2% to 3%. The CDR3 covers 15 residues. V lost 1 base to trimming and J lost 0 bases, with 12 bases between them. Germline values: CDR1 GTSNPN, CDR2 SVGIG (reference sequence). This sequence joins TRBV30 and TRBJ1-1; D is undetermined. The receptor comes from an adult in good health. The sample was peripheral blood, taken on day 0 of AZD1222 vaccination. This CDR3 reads CAWSAQAALNTEAFF. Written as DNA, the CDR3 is TGTGCCTGGAGTGCTCAGGCGGCTTTGAACACTGAAGCTTTCTTT.